This entry lists 10 T cell receptor beta chains sequenced from one sample in a study of cytomegalovirus exposure and HLA in healthy donors. The repertoire was sequenced with immunoSEQ multiplex PCR; TCRdb's copy has only in-frame clones and lacks some. The sample has some 240,000 clones, 75% to 90% seen once; the top ten hold roughly 1.2%. The sequencing input was PBMCs. All receptors come from a woman aged 25 to 39 in good health and CMV-seropositive.

The rearrangement joins TRBV28 to TRBJ1-5, with 8 positions matching TRBD1. Germline lookup yields CDR1 MDHEN and CDR2 SYDVKM. With 6 bases clipped from V and 8 bases from J, the junction kept 9 bases outside the gene matches. CDR3 length equals 14 residues. The CDR3 region has the DNA TGTGCCAGCAGATCCGGACAGGGATATGAGCCCCAGCATTTT. Its translation is CASRSGQGYEPQHF.

This clone occurred once. This chain connects TRBV30 to TRBJ1-5; TRBD1 agrees at 10 bases. Germline V gives CDR1 GTSNPN, CDR2 SVGIG (reference sequence). This CDR3 spans 16 amino acids. V lost 0 bases to trimming and J lost 4 bases; unmatched junction nucleotides: 6. The CDR3 loop is CAWSVIGGQGNQPQHF. DNA of the CDR3: TGTGCCTGGAGTGTAATTGGGGGACAGGGGAATCAGCCCCAGCATTTT.

V and J are TRBV27 and TRBJ2-5; the D is unclear. The CDR3 length is 15 residues. Germline CDR1 is MNHEY and CDR2 is SMNVEV (reference sequence). V was trimmed by 2 bases and J by 5 bases, leaving 15 bases between them. This chain's CDR3 is CASSLNPAKEETQYF. CDR3 DNA: TGTGCCAGCAGTTTAAACCCCGCCAAGGAGGAGACCCAGTACTTC.

The chain is built from TRBV5-1 and TRBJ2-5, with 8 positions matching TRBD1. V was pared by 3 bases and J by 4 bases, with 5 bases of the junction left unmatched. The CDR3 length is 14 residues. Per the germline V gene, CDR1 is SGHRS and CDR2 is YFSETQ. CDR3 loop: CASSSHGQGETQYF. The CDR3 nucleotides are TGCGCCAGCAGCTCCCACGGACAGGGAGAGACCCAGTACTTC.

The gene calls are TRBV6-5 and TRBJ1-2; D is ambiguous. V lost 6 bases, J lost 1 base, and 6 bases lay in between. Germline CDR1 MNHEY, CDR2 SVGAGI. There are 12 residues in the CDR3. The CDR3 DNA follows: TGTGCCAGCAGCCCCAGTAACTATGGCTACACCTTC. This sequence encodes CASSPSNYGYTF.

V and J are TRBV30 and TRBJ1-5; D possibly corresponds to TRBD1 (5 bases). Trimming shortened V by 3 bases and J by 5 bases, and 11 bases separated the two germline ends. The germline gives CDR1 GTSNPN, CDR2 SVGIG (reference sequence). CDR3 length equals 13 residues. Here the CDR3 reads CAWRNRIDQPQHF. The CDR3 DNA sequence: TGTGCCTGGAGGAACAGGATCGATCAGCCCCAGCATTTT.

The genes are TRBV18 and TRBJ2-7; 8 bases are a match to TRBD1. Germline V gene data show CDR1 as KGHSH and CDR2 as LQKENI. This CDR3 has 16 residues. V dropped 2 bases and J dropped 1; count of bases not matched to a gene: 7. The CDR3 DNA is TGTGCCAGCTCACCAGATAGGACAGGGACTTCCTACGAGCAGTACTTC. Translation: CASSPDRTGTSYEQYF.

The J gene is TRBJ1-4, the V gene TRBV6-5; D is uncertain. The CDR3 runs to 12 residues. Germline V gives CDR1 MNHEY, CDR2 SVGAGI. The V end was cut by 7 bases, the J end by 4 bases, with 7 bases between. The CDR3 loop reads CASTTGNEKLFF. CDR3 coding DNA: TGTGCCAGCACGACTGGTAATGAAAAACTGTTTTTT.

J is TRBJ2-3 and V is TRBV5-1; 10 bases line up with TRBD2. CDR3 size: 17 residues. Germline values: CDR1 SGHRS, CDR2 YFSETQ. Trimming removed 0 bases from V and 2 bases from J; junction bases left unmatched: 6. This CDR3 reads CASSLATSGTATDTQYF. The CDR3 coding sequence is TGCGCCAGCAGCTTGGCCACTAGCGGGACTGCCACAGATACGCAGTATTTT.

The J gene is TRBJ2-3, the V gene TRBV4-1; possible D gene TRBD2, 6 bases. This CDR3 is 17 amino acids long. The germline V and J ends were trimmed by 0 bases and 4 bases, with 17 bases remaining between them. Germline loops: CDR1 MGHRA, CDR2 YSYEKL. The CDR3 coding sequence is TGCGCCAGCAGCCAAGATCGTGAGGCACGGGAGCCAGATACGCAGTATTTT. Translation gives CASSQDREAREPDTQYF.